This T cell receptor beta chain was captured by sequencing in a study of tumor-infiltrating lymphocytes in primary liver carcinoma. This clonotype was observed many times. Germline DNA was extracted too, while blood RNA derived from unsorted whole blood. Blood samples of approximately 4.1 milliliters were drawn preoperatively. TCR beta cDNA was prepared out of about 530 ng total RNA by means of a constant-region primer. What produced the TCR beta libraries was three nested multiplex PCR rounds using slightly modified ARM-PCR. TCRdb reprocessed the multiplex PCR reads with MiXCR, giving one entry per CDR3 protein. The sample contains 250,000 to 350,000 distinct CDR3 sequences, around three fifths of which appear only once. Sequencing input: peripheral blood. This TCR came from a woman aged 25-40 years with primary liver carcinoma and hepatitis B virus infection.

The CDR3 DNA follows: TGTGCCAGCAGGAGGGGCTTGGAGACCCAGTACTTC. Translating gives CASRRGLETQYF. J is TRBJ2-5 and V is TRBV12-3 or TRBV12-4; D possibly uses TRBD1 or TRBD2 (5 bases each). The ends were cut back, 6 bases at V and 5 bases at J, with 10 bases in the middle. The CDR3 covers 12 residues.